These T cell receptor beta chains were read from a single sample in a study of T cell clones after liver transplantation. Libraries were prepared by immunoSEQ multiplex PCR; TCRdb keeps only in-frame clonotypes and omits some of them. Here the sample spans roughly 100,000 clones, about 81% being singletons. Sample: CD4+ T cells from blood, taken around 49 months after liver transplant. Source of these receptors: a human patient who received a liver transplant. These T cells may partly come from the graft donor. Both conserved end residues are part of each CDR3. D genes are given only for firm matches. A row's size may be missing; if present it is once, few, many or a size class.

>TRBJ2-4|TRBV30|.|once
TGTGCCTGGGCGGGAAGTGCCAAAAACATTCAGTACTTC
CAWAGSAKNIQYF
>TRBJ2-7|TRBV30|TRBD2|.
TGTGCCTGGACCGTACTAGCGGGAGTAGAAGAGCAGTACTTC
CAWTVLAGVEEQYF
>TRBJ2-3|TRBV7-2|.|.
TGTGCCAGCAGCTTAGAAGGCAGGAGCACAGATACGCAGTATTTT
CASSLEGRSTDTQYF
>TRBJ2-7|TRBV20-1|TRBD1|.
TGCAGAGTTCAGACAGGGGACGAGCAGTACTTC
CRVQTGDEQYF
>TRBJ2-7|TRBV7-9|.|.
TGTGCCAGCAGCTTAGATTGGGAACCCCACGAGCAGTACTTC
CASSLDWEPHEQYF
>TRBJ1-5|TRBV7-3|.|.
TGTGCCAGCAGCCGGGGGTCCGGACAGCCCCAGCATTTT
CASSRGSGQPQHF
>TRBJ2-5|TRBV7-9|TRBD2|.
TGTGCCAGCAGCTTAACCGGGAGGGTGATCGAGGAGACCCAGTACTTC
CASSLTGRVIEETQYF
>TRBJ2-7|TRBV6-5|.|once
TGTGCCAGCAGTAACCAGGGCGGCTACGAGCAGTACTTC
CASSNQGGYEQYF
>TRBJ1-1|TRBV18|.|.
TGTGCCAGCTCACCCCCAACAGGGATATTTGGGAACACTGAAGCTTTCTTT
CASSPPTGIFGNTEAFF
>TRBJ2-2|TRBV18|.|once
TGTGCCAGCTCACCACAGAGTGGGTACAATCAGCCCGGGGAGCTGTTTTTT
CASSPQSGYNQPGELFF